This entry lists 18 T cell receptor beta chains sequenced from one sample in a study of blood T cell repertoires in COVID-19. The table came from immunoSEQ multiplex PCR; TCRdb's copy has only in-frame clones and leaves some out. The profile shows about 400,000 clones, around 90% of them singletons. Sequencing used PBMCs or T cells enriched from blood (not recorded which). The receptors originated from a woman in her 40s with acute COVID-19.

The rearrangement joins TRBV20-1 to TRBJ1-1, with 7 bases aligning to TRBD1. Trimming cost V 5 bases and J 10 bases; bases outside gene matches: 4. Germline-derived CDR1 and CDR2 are DFQATT and SNEGSKA (reference sequence). The CDR3 length is 10 residues. The CDR3 here is CSAADRVAFF. CDR3 DNA sequence: TGCAGTGCTGCAGACAGGGTAGCTTTCTTT.

The chain combines TRBV6-5 with TRBJ1-5; D gene uncertain. Between the trimmed V and J ends, which lost 6 bases and 6 bases, there was a span of 15 bases. Germline lookup yields CDR1 MNHEY and CDR2 SVGAGI. The CDR3 runs 14 residues. The CDR3: CASSRPPEGQPQHF. CDR3 bases: TGTGCCAGCAGCCGACCTCCTGAGGGTCAGCCCCAGCATTTT.

The chain employs TRBV2 and TRBJ1-6; tentative D call: TRBD1 (5 bases). The germline V and J ends were trimmed by 2 bases and 8 bases, with 10 bases remaining between them. This CDR3 is 14 amino acids long. Germline V lookup: CDR1 SNHLY, CDR2 FYNNEI. CDR3 nucleotides: TGTGCCAGCAGTGAACCGGGGGGGTATTCACCCCTCCACTTT. Amino acid sequence: CASSEPGGYSPLHF. The whole variable domain, remainder taken from reference TRBV2 and TRBJ1-6, is EPEVTQTPSHQVTQMGQEVILRCVPISNHLYFYWYRQILGQKVEFLVSFYNNEISEKSEIFDDQFSVERPDGSNFTLKIRSTKLEDSAMYFCASSEPGGYSPLHFGNGTRLTVT.

The rearrangement links TRBV7-8 to TRBJ2-2, with TRBD2 matching 10 bases. Germline CDR1 SGHVS, CDR2 FQNEAQ. V lost 2 bases to trimming and J lost 3 bases; unmatched junction nucleotides: 12. This CDR3 is built from 19 residues. CDR3 region: CASSLRASGGLTDTGELFF. DNA of the CDR3: TGTGCCAGCAGCTTAAGGGCTAGCGGGGGCCTGACGGACACCGGGGAGCTGTTTTTT. The complete variable domain, with remaining parts taken from reference TRBV7-8 and TRBJ2-2, reads GAGVSQSPRYKVAKRGQDVALRCDPISGHVSLFWYQQALGQGPEFLTYFQNEAQLDKSGLPSDRFFAERPEGSVSTLKIQRTQQEDSAVYLCASSLRASGGLTDTGELFFGEGSRLTVL.

V gene TRBV9 combines with J gene TRBJ2-5, with 9 bases identical to TRBD2. Germline trimming cut 0 bases from V and 3 bases from J; bases unmatched to any gene: 9. The CDR3 has 17 residues. The V gene's germline CDR1 is SGDLS and CDR2 YYNGEE. The CDR3 here is CASSVAPGAGGKETQYF. CDR3 in DNA: TGTGCCAGCAGCGTAGCCCCTGGAGCGGGGGGTAAAGAGACCCAGTACTTC.

The rearrangement uses TRBV5-1 and TRBJ1-6; the match to TRBD1 covers 7 bases. CDR3 length equals 15 residues. The J segment lost 3 bases and the V segment lost 4 bases, leaving 4 bases of the junction unmatched. The germline V gene encodes CDR1 SGHRS and CDR2 YFSETQ. CDR3 loop: CASSTGTVYNSPLHF. The CDR3 coding sequence is TGCGCCAGCAGCACGGGGACAGTCTATAATTCACCCCTCCACTTT.

V is TRBV7-7 and J is TRBJ2-5; 9 bases are shared with TRBD2. The junction had 7 bases not matched to a gene; V was cut back by 5 bases and J by 3 bases. Germline-derived CDR1 and CDR2 are SSHAT and FNYEAQ (reference sequence). The CDR3 length is 15 residues. CDR3 loop: CASSDIAGVEETQYF. The CDR3, as DNA: TGTGCCAGCAGCGACATAGCGGGGGTGGAAGAGACCCAGTACTTC.

CDR3 sequence (DNA): TGTGCCAGCAGCTCACAGACAGGACGTACCTACAATGAGCAGTTCTTC. Translating gives CASSSQTGRTYNEQFF. V is TRBV5-5 and J is TRBJ2-1, with a weak D call TRBD1 (6 bases). The CDR3 extends over 16 amino acids. Between the trimmed V and J ends, which lost 3 bases and 2 bases, there was a span of 15 bases. Germline lookup yields CDR1 SGHKS and CDR2 YYEKEE (reference sequence).

The chain recombines TRBV2 with TRBJ2-1, with 10 bases identical to TRBD1. The V segment lost 6 bases and the J segment 8 bases; nucleotides outside the gene matches: 10. Germline CDR1 and CDR2: SNHLY and FYNNEI. The CDR3 consists of 15 residues. The CDR3 sequence is CASRERMGQGYEQFF. The CDR3 region has the DNA TGTGCCAGCAGAGAGCGGATGGGACAGGGGTATGAGCAGTTCTTC.

The chain has TRBV2 and TRBJ2-3; 7 positions agree with TRBD2. CDR3 length equals 17 residues. Germline V CDR1 and CDR2: SNHLY, FYNNEI. Trimming removed 4 bases from V and 0 bases from J; junction bases left unmatched: 10. CDR3 sequence (DNA): TGTGCCAGCAGTGCTCGGACTAGGGTTCGGAGCACAGATACGCAGTATTTT. Amino acid sequence: CASSARTRVRSTDTQYF. The complete variable domain, with remaining parts taken from reference TRBV2 and TRBJ2-3, reads EPEVTQTPSHQVTQMGQEVILRCVPISNHLYFYWYRQILGQKVEFLVSFYNNEISEKSEIFDDQFSVERPDGSNFTLKIRSTKLEDSAMYFCASSARTRVRSTDTQYFGPGTRLTVL.

On this clone itself: The same CDR3 arises from other DNA sequences in this sample as well. This chain links TRBV3-1 (or the pseudogene TRBV3-2) with TRBJ2-7; TRBD2 agrees at 9 bases. Germline CDR1 LGHDT, CDR2 YNNKEL (reference sequence). The CDR3 extends over 15 amino acids. J lost 0 bases, V lost 4 bases, and 4 bases had no gene match. The CDR3 bases are TGTGCCAGCAGCCCAAGCGGGGGGACCTCCTACGAGCAGTACTTC. Encoded protein: CASSPSGGTSYEQYF.

V usage is TRBV3-1 (or the pseudogene TRBV3-2) and J usage is TRBJ2-1; 7 bases are a match to TRBD1. This CDR3 has 14 amino acids. With V trimmed by 1 base and J by 8 bases, 5 bases remained unmatched. CDR1 is LGHDT, CDR2 YNNKEL, per germline (reference sequence). CDR3 loop: CASSQVPQGDEQFF. CDR3 bases: TGTGCCAGCAGCCAAGTCCCCCAGGGGGATGAGCAGTTCTTC.

CDR3 protein: CASSVGAGDTGELFF. The CDR3 DNA reads as TGTGCCAGCAGCGTAGGCGCGGGGGATACCGGGGAGCTGTTTTTT. The chain couples TRBV9 to TRBJ2-2, with TRBD2 identical over 7 bases. V dropped 0 bases and J dropped 5; count of bases not matched to a gene: 4. The CDR3 runs to 15 residues. Germline CDR1 is SGDLS and CDR2 is YYNGEE.

The genes are TRBV7-9 and TRBJ1-4, with D possibly matching TRBD1 (6 bases). Germline V gene lookup returns CDR1 SEHNR and CDR2 FQNEAQ (reference sequence). Trimming pared 5 bases from V and 8 bases from J, leaving 15 bases between. CDR3 length: 14 residues. The chain's CDR3 is CASSEYGQNEKLFF. Here the CDR3 DNA reads TGTGCCAGCAGCGAGTACGGACAGAACGAAAAACTGTTTTTT.

The V gene is TRBV7-2, the J gene TRBJ1-2; possibly TRBD1 for D (5 bases). Trimming removed 5 bases at V and 5 bases at J, with 12 bases between. There are 13 residues in the CDR3. Germline V CDR1 and CDR2: SGHTA, FQGNSA. CDR3 DNA sequence: TGTGCCAGCAGCCCCCGGACACATTATGGCTACACCTTC. Its translation is CASSPRTHYGYTF.

The chain has TRBV7-9 and TRBJ2-1; perhaps TRBD2 as D (5 bases). The CDR3 is 13 amino acids. Germline values: CDR1 SEHNR, CDR2 FQNEAQ (reference sequence). Trimming shortened V by 5 bases and J by 9 bases, and 14 bases separated the two germline ends. The CDR3 region is CASSKDLNSEQFF. DNA of the CDR3: TGTGCCAGCAGCAAGGACTTAAACTCTGAGCAGTTCTTC.

This clone was seen once. The J gene is TRBJ1-1, the V gene TRBV19; TRBD1 is a possible D gene (5 bases). The CDR3 totals 14 residues. V was clipped by 4 bases and J by 0 bases, with 9 bases between them. Germline V gives CDR1 LNHDA, CDR2 SQIVND (reference sequence). The CDR3 DNA is TGTGCCAGTAGTACTGGACACCTGAACACTGAAGCTTTCTTT. Amino acids: CASSTGHLNTEAFF.

This chain connects TRBV6-5 to TRBJ1-1; 7 bases are a match to TRBD1. V lost 8 bases to trimming and J lost 0 bases; unmatched junction nucleotides: 3. The CDR3 runs 13 residues. Germline V gene sequence: CDR1 MNHEY, CDR2 SVGAGI. CDR3 nucleotide sequence: TGTGCCAGCTGGGACAGAATGAACACTGAAGCTTTCTTT. The encoded protein is CASWDRMNTEAFF.